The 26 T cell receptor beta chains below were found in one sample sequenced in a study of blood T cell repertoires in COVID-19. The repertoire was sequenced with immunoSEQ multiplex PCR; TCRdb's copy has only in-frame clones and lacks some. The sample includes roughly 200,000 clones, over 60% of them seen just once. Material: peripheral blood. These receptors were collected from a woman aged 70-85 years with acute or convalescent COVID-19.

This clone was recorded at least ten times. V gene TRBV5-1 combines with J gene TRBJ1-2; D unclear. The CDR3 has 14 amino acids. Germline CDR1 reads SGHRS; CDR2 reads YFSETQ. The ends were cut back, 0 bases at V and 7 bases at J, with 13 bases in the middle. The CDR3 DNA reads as TGCGCCAGCAGCTTGGAGGCAGGAAGTGCTGGCTACACCTTC. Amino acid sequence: CASSLEAGSAGYTF.

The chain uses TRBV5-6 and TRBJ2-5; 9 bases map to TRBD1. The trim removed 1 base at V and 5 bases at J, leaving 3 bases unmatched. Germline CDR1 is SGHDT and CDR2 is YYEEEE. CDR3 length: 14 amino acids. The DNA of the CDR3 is TGTGCCAGCAGCTTGAGGACAGGGGTGGAGACCCAGTACTTC. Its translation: CASSLRTGVETQYF.

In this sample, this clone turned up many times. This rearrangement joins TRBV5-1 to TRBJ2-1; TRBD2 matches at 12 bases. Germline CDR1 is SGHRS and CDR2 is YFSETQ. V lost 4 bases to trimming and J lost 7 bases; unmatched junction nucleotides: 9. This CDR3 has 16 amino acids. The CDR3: CASSIETSGSWNEQFF. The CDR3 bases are TGCGCCAGCAGCATTGAGACTAGCGGGAGCTGGAATGAGCAGTTCTTC. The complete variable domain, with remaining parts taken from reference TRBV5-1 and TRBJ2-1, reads KAGVTQTPRYLIKTRGQQVTLSCSPISGHRSVSWYQQTPGQGLQFLFEYFSETQRNKGNFPGRFSGRQFSNSRSEMNVSTLELGDSALYLCASSIETSGSWNEQFFGPGTRLTVL.

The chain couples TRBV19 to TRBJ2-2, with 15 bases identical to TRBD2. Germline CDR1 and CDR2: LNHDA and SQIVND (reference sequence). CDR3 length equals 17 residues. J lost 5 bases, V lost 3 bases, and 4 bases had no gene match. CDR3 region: CASSIRTSGRGTGELFF. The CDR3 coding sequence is TGTGCCAGTAGTATCCGGACTAGCGGGAGGGGAACCGGGGAGCTGTTTTTT.

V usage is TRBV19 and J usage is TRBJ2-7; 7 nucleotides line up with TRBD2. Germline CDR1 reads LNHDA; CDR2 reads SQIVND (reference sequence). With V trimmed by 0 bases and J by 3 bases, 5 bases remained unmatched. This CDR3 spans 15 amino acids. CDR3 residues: CASSIEAREFYEQYF. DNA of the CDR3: TGTGCCAGTAGTATAGAGGCGCGGGAGTTCTACGAGCAGTACTTC.

The CDR3 sequence is CASSLDVGITGANVLTF. The CDR3 DNA is TGTGCCAGCAGTTTAGATGTCGGGATCACTGGGGCCAACGTCCTGACTTTC. The chain carries TRBV28 and TRBJ2-6; TRBD2 is a possible D gene (5 bases). The CDR3 loop spans 17 amino acids. Germline values: CDR1 MDHEN, CDR2 SYDVKM. The germline V and J ends were trimmed by 2 bases and 2 bases, with 13 bases remaining between them. Full variable domain (remainder filled in from reference TRBV28 and TRBJ2-6): DVKVTQSSRYLVKRTGEKVFLECVQDMDHENMFWYRQDPGLGLRLIYFSYDVKMKEKGDIPEGYSVSREKKERFSLILESASTNQTSMYLCASSLDVGITGANVLTFGAGSRLTVL.

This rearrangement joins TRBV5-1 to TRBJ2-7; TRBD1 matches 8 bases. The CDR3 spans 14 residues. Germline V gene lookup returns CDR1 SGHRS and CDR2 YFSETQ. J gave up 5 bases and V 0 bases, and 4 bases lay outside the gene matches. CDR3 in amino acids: CASSLEQGANEQYF. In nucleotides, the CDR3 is TGCGCCAGCAGCTTGGAGCAGGGGGCTAACGAGCAGTACTTC.

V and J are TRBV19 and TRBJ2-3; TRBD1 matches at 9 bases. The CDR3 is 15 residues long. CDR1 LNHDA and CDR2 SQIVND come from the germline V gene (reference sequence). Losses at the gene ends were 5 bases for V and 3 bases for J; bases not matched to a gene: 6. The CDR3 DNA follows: TGTGCCAGTAGTTACCGGGACAGGGTAACAGATACGCAGTATTTT. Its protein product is CASSYRDRVTDTQYF. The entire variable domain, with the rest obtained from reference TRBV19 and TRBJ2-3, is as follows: DGGITQSPKYLFRKEGQNVTLSCEQNLNHDAMYWYRQDPGQGLRLIYYSQIVNDFQKGDIAEGYSVSREKKESFPLTVTSAQKNPTAFYLCASSYRDRVTDTQYFGPGTRLTVL.

CDR3 nucleotides: TGTGCCAGCAGTTATGCCGTGACTAGCGGGAGGAATGAGCAGTTCTTC. The encoded protein is CASSYAVTSGRNEQFF. The chain uses TRBV6-2 or TRBV6-3 and TRBJ2-1; TRBD2 matches 13 bases. Germline CDR1 MNHEY, CDR2 SVGEGT. This CDR3 comprises 16 residues. Trimming at V came to 3 bases and at J to 7 bases, leaving 6 bases not matched to a gene.

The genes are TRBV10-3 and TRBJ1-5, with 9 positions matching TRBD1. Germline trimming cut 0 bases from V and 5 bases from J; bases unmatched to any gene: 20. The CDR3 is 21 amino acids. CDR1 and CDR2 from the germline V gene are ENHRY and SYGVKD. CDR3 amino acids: CAISESKGWRTGEPLHQPQHF. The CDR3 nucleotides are TGTGCCATCAGTGAGTCGAAAGGGTGGAGGACAGGGGAGCCCCTACATCAGCCCCAGCATTTT.

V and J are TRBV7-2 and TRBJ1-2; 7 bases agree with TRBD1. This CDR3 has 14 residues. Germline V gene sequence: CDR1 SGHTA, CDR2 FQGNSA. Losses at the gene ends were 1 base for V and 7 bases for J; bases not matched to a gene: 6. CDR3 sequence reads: CASSLGQGRGGYTF. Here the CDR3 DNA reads TGTGCCAGCAGCTTAGGACAGGGCCGGGGTGGCTACACCTTC.

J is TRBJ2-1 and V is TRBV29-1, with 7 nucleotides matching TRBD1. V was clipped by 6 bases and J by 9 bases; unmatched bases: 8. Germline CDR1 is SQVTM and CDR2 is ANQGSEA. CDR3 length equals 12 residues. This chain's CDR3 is CSVWDSFTEQFF. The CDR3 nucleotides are TGCAGCGTCTGGGACAGTTTCACTGAGCAGTTCTTC.

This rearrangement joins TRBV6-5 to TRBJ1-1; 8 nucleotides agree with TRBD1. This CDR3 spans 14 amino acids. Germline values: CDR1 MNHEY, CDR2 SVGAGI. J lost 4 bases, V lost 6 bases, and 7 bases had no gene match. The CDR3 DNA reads TGTGCCAGCAGCTCTCCGGGACAGGTCACTGAAGCTTTCTTT. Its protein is CASSSPGQVTEAFF.

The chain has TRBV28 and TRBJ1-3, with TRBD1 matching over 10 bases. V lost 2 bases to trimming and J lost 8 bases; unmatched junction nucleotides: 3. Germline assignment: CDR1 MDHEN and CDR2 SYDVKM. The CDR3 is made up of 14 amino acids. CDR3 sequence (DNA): TGTGCCAGCAGTTTACAGGGGACAGGGGACACCATATATTTT. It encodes CASSLQGTGDTIYF.

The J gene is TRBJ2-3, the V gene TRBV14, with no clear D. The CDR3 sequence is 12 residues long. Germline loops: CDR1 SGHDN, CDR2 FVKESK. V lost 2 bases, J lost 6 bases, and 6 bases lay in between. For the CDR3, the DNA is TGTGCCAGCAGCCAATCACGGGATACGCAGTATTTT. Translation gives CASSQSRDTQYF.

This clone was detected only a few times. In nucleotides, the CDR3 is TGTGCCACCAGTGATTTTACTAGCGGTATCTCCTACAATGAGCAGTTCTTC. Its protein is CATSDFTSGISYNEQFF. J is TRBJ2-1 and V is TRBV24-1, with 8 positions matching TRBD2. Germline CDR1 KGHDR, CDR2 SFDVKD. The CDR3 runs 17 residues. Germline trimming cut 1 base from V and 0 bases from J; bases unmatched to any gene: 4.

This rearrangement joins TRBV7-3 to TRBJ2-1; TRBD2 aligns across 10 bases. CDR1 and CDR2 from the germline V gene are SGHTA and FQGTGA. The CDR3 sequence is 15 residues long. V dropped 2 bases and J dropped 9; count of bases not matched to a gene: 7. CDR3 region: CASSLGGAGGVEQFF. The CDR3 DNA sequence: TGTGCCAGCAGCTTAGGGGGAGCGGGAGGGGTTGAGCAGTTCTTC.

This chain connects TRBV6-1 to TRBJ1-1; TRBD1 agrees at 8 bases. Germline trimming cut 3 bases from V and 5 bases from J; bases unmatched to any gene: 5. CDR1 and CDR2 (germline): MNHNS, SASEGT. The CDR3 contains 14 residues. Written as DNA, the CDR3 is TGTGCCAGCAGTGAGCAGGGGGCGGGAACTGAAGCTTTCTTT. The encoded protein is CASSEQGAGTEAFF.

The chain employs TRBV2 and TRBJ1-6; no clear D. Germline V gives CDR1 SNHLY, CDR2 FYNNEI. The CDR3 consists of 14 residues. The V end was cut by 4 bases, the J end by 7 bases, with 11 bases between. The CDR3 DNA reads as TGTGCCAGCAGTGTTGGCCGCACCAATTCACCCCTCCACTTT. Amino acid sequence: CASSVGRTNSPLHF.

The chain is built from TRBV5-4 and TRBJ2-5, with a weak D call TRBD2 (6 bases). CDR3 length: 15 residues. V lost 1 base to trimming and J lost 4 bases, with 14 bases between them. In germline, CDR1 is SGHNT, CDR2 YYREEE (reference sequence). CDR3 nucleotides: TGTGCCAGCAGCTTGCCTCCTCCCGGGAGAGAGACCCAGTACTTC. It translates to CASSLPPPGRETQYF.

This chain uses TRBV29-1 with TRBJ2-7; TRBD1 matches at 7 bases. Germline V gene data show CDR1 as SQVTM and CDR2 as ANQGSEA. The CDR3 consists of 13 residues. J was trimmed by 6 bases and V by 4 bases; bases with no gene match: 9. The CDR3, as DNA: TGCAGCGTTGTTAGGGCAGGGGGTCGCGAGCAGTACTTC. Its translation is CSVVRAGGREQYF.

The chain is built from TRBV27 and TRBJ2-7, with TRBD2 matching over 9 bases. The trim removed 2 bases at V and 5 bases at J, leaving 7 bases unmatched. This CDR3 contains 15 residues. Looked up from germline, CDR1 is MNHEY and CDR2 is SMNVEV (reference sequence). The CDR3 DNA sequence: TGTGCCAGCAGTTTAGGGGGGACTAGCCGACACGAGCAGTACTTC. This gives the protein CASSLGGTSRHEQYF.

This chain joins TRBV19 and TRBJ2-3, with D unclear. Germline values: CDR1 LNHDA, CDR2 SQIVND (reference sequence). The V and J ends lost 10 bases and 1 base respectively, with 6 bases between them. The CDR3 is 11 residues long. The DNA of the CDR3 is TGTGCCACAACGGGCACAGATACGCAGTATTTT. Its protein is CATTGTDTQYF. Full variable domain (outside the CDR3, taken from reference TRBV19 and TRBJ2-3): DGGITQSPKYLFRKEGQNVTLSCEQNLNHDAMYWYRQDPGQGLRLIYYSQIVNDFQKGDIAEGYSVSREKKESFPLTVTSAQKNPTAFYLCATTGTDTQYFGPGTRLTVL.

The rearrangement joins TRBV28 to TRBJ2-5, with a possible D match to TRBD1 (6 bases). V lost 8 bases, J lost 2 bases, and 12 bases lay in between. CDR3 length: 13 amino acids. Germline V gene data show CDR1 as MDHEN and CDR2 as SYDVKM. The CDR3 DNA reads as TGTGCCAGCCGGACAGTTAATCAAGAGACCCAGTACTTC. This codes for CASRTVNQETQYF.

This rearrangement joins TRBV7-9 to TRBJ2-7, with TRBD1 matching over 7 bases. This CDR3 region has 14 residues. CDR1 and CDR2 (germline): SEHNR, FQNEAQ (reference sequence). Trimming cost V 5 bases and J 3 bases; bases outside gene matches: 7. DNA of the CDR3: TGTGCCAGCAGCGCCTCCGGGACAGACTACGAGCAGTACTTC. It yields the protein CASSASGTDYEQYF. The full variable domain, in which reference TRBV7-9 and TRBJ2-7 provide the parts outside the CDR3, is DTGVSQNPRHKITKRGQNVTFRCDPISEHNRLYWYRQTLGQGPEFLTYFQNEAQLEKSRLLSDRFSAERPKGSFSTLEIQRTEQGDSAMYLCASSASGTDYEQYFGPGTRLTVT.

The CDR3 bases are TGCGCCAGCAGCCAAGATGTAACTAGCGGGAACGATGAGCAGTTCTTC. Its protein product is CASSQDVTSGNDEQFF. The J gene is TRBJ2-1, the V gene TRBV4-1, with TRBD2 matching over 10 bases. CDR1 and CDR2 (germline): MGHRA, YSYEKL. Trimming at V came to 0 bases and at J to 8 bases, leaving 7 bases not matched to a gene. This CDR3 contains 16 residues.